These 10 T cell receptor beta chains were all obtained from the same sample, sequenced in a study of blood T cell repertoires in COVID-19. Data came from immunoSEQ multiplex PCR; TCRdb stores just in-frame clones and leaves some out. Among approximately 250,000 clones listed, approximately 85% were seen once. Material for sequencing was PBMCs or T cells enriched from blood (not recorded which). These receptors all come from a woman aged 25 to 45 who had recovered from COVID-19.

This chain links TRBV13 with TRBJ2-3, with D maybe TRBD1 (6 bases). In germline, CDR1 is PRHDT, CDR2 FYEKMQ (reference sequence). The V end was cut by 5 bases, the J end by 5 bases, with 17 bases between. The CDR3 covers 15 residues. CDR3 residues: CASSPPGVYRDTQYF. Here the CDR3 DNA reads TGTGCCAGCAGCCCCCCAGGGGTTTATAGAGATACGCAGTATTTT.

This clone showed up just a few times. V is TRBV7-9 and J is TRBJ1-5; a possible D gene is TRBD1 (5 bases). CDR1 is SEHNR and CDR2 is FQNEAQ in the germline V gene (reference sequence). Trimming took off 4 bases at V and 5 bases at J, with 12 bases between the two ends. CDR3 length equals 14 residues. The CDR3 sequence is CASSYGGLDQPQHF. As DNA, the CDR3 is TGTGCCAGCAGCTACGGGGGGTTGGATCAGCCCCAGCATTTT.

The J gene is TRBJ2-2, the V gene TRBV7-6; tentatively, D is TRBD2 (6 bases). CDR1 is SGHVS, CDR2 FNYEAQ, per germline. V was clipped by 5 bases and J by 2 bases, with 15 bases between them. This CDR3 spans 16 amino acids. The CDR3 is CASSQRWDSNTGELFF. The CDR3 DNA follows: TGTGCCAGCAGCCAGCGATGGGACTCAAACACCGGGGAGCTGTTTTTT.

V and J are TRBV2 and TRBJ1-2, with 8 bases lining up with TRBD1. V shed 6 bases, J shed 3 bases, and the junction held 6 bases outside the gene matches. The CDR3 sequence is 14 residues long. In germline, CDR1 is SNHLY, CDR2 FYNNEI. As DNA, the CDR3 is TGTGCCAGCAGCCCCCAGGGGGCACACTATGGCTACACCTTC. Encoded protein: CASSPQGAHYGYTF.

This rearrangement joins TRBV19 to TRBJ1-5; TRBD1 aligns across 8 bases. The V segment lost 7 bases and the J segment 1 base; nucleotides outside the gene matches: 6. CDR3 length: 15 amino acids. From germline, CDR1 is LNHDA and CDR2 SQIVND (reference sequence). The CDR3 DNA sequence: TGTGCCAGTACCCACCAGGGGGCGAGCAATCAGCCCCAGCATTTT. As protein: CASTHQGASNQPQHF.

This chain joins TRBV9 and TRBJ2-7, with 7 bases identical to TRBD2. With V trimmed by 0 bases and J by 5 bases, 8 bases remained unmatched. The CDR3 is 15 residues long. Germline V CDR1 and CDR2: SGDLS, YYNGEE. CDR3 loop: CASSVGHRGTNEQYF. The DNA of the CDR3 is TGTGCCAGCAGCGTAGGTCATCGGGGGACTAACGAGCAGTACTTC.

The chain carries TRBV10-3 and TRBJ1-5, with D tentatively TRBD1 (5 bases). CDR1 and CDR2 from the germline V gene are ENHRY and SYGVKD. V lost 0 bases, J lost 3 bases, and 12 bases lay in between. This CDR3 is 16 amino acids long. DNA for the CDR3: TGTGCCATCAGTGAGTCCGGGGGATTACTCAATCAGCCCCAGCATTTT. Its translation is CAISESGGLLNQPQHF.

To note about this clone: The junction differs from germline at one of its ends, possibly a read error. Written as DNA, the CDR3 is TGTGCCAGCAGCGTGGGGACTAGCGGGGGGTCGCTGAATTTT. Translating gives CASSVGTSGGSLNF. This sequence joins TRBV9 and TRBJ2-3; 15 bases fit TRBD2. Germline V gene lookup returns CDR1 SGDLS and CDR2 YYNGEE. The length of the CDR3 is 14 residues.

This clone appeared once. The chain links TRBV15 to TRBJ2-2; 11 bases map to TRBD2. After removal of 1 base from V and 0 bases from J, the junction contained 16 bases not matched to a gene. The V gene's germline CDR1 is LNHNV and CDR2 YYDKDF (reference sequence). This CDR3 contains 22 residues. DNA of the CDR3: TGTGCCACCAGCAGAGTTTGGGGACAAGTGACTAGCGGGGCCCCGAACACCGGGGAGCTGTTTTTT. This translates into CATSRVWGQVTSGAPNTGELFF.

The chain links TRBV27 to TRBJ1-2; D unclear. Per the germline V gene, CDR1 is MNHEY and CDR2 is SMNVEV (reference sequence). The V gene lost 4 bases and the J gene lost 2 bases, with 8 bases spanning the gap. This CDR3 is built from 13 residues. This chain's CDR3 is CASSSGSNYGYTF. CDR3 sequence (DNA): TGTGCCAGCAGTTCGGGAAGCAACTATGGCTACACCTTC.